One and the same sample provided the 4 T cell receptor beta chains below, sequenced in a study of cytomegalovirus exposure and HLA in healthy donors (dated by TCRdb to between 2016 and 2019). Receptor libraries were prepared by the immunoSEQ multiplex PCR assay. This is the immuneACCESS table as TCRdb keeps it, with only in-frame sequences that have V and J called. A part of the clones is gone; compared with another copy, unresolved V genes explain less than half, and the rest is unexplained. In this sample the table shows about 150,000 clones, 86% of which occur a single time. The ten largest clonotypes hold about 1.9% of the sample. Sequencing input: PBMCs. All receptors come from a human donor in good health.

The CDR3 DNA follows: TGTGCCAGCAGCCCCCAGGGGACGCGATCCTGGAGTGGGGCCAACGTCCTGACTTTC. Translated: CASSPQGTRSWSGANVLTF. The chain employs TRBV4-2 and TRBJ2-6; D possibly corresponds to TRBD1 (6 bases). The V end was cut by 4 bases, the J end by 3 bases, with 22 bases between. CDR1 and CDR2 from the germline V gene are LGHNA and YNFKEQ. The length of the CDR3 is 19 residues.

The V and J genes are TRBV12-5 and TRBJ1-1; the match to TRBD1 covers 10 bases. The V gene end was trimmed by 6 bases and the J gene end by 12 bases; junction bases not matched to a gene: 10. This CDR3 spans 13 amino acids. Germline CDR1 reads LGHNT; CDR2 reads FRNRAP. The CDR3 region has the DNA TGTGCTAGTGGACCCGAGACAGGGGGCCTGACTTTCTTT. It yields the protein CASGPETGGLTFF.

The chain combines TRBV15 with TRBJ1-2; 7 nucleotides align to TRBD1. Trimming removed 0 bases from V and 4 bases from J; junction bases left unmatched: 8. Germline V CDR1 and CDR2: LNHNV, YYDKDF (reference sequence). The CDR3 is 16 residues long. CDR3 nucleotides: TGTGCCACCAGCAGAGATAAGGGACAGCGACTCTATGGCTACACCTTC. Its translation is CATSRDKGQRLYGYTF.

The chain uses TRBV11-3 and TRBJ2-5; D is perhaps TRBD1 (5 bases). This CDR3 is built from 15 residues. V shed 0 bases and J shed 1 base, with 9 bases lying between them. Germline assignment: CDR1 SGHNT and CDR2 YENEEA. DNA for the CDR3: TGTGCCAGCAGCTTAGATGGGGCCCTCCAAGAGACCCAGTACTTC. Translated: CASSLDGALQETQYF.